These T cell receptor beta chains were read from a single sample in a study of shared clonotypes between healthy human individuals. Produced via immunoSEQ multiplex PCR; TCRdb's table is partial and in-frame only. This table holds fewer than 850,000 clones, just over 95% found once. Sequencing was performed on naive CD8+ T cells sorted from blood. Every receptor here comes from a man in his thirties or forties in good health. The CDR3 runs from the conserved cysteine through the conserved F or W.

TRBJ1-4 | TRBV7-9 | CASSLEGHIEKLFF
TRBJ1-2 | TRBV11-2 | CASSLAENYGYTF
TRBJ2-5 | TRBV7-9 | CASSPRLSETQYF
TRBJ2-1 | TRBV29-1 | CSVVSSMEHGWHEQFF
TRBJ2-7 | TRBV6-5 | CASRPGQRSYEQYF
TRBJ2-7 | TRBV4-3 | CASSRGRGPYEQYF
TRBJ1-1 | TRBV4-1 | CASSPRGGENTEAFF
TRBJ2-5 | TRBV15 | CATSRDRRAEETQYF
TRBJ2-7 | TRBV7-2 | CASSYPGLAGLGNEQYF
TRBJ2-7 | TRBV11-2 | CASSLEFLAGTDSFYEQYF
TRBJ2-7 | TRBV28 | CASSLKREGLESYEQYF
TRBJ2-3 | TRBV9 | CASSPDIIDTQYF
TRBJ2-7 | TRBV5-4 | CASSLALAGDVYEQYF
TRBJ2-1 | TRBV9 | CASSGAVTDYNEQFF
TRBJ2-3 | TRBV10-3 | CAISESSGRWADTQYF
TRBJ2-1 | TRBV15 | CATSPGLRNEQFF
TRBJ2-2 | TRBV6-6 | CASSYGTGYTGELFF
TRBJ2-7 | TRBV5-6 | CASSLGTSSYEQYF
TRBJ2-1 | TRBV5-1 | CASSLVIRGPPGEEFF
TRBJ2-2 | TRBV7-9 | CASSLGRGDTNTGELFF
TRBJ2-7 | TRBV9 | CASSPLTSAYEQYF
TRBJ2-1 | TRBV5-4 | CASSPTSGNEQFF
TRBJ1-1 | TRBV27 | CASSFNSRNTEAFF
TRBJ2-3 | TRBV9 | CASSSGRATDTQYF
TRBJ2-1 | TRBV7-9 | CASMWTGLNEQFF
TRBJ1-2 | TRBV4-1 | CASSQDPGNYGYTF
TRBJ2-1 | TRBV27 | CASSGRDSAYNEQFF
TRBJ2-7 | TRBV15 | CATSSGLAGVSHEQYF
TRBJ2-7 | TRBV2 | CASSEAREQYF
TRBJ2-2 | TRBV9 | CASSGTGSTGELFF
TRBJ2-2 | TRBV5-1 | CASTQQGANTGELFF
TRBJ2-1 | TRBV5-1 | CASSLAAGDSYNEQFF
TRBJ1-1 | TRBV7-6 | CASSLRRGSEAFF
TRBJ1-3 | TRBV5-1 | CASSFLVNERGNTIYF
TRBJ1-5 | TRBV13 | CASSSGPLHNQPQHF
TRBJ2-7 | TRBV7-9 | CASSSPPEQYF
TRBJ2-7 | TRBV29-1 | CSARGTGSSYEQYF
TRBJ2-5 | TRBV30 | CAWSVPQGQGIETQYF
TRBJ2-5 | TRBV13 | CASSARDHGLLRETQYF
TRBJ2-7 | TRBV27 | CATLPGQGRPYEQYF
TRBJ2-7 | TRBV2 | CASSDNYEQYF
TRBJ1-5 | TRBV27 | CARGVDQPQHF
TRBJ1-5 | TRBV2 | CASGLGGQPQHF
TRBJ1-2 | TRBV7-2 | CASSQDSYGYTF
TRBJ2-7 | TRBV10-3 | CAISVGGGLPSYEQYF
TRBJ2-7 | TRBV7-9 | CASSGTSGSPYEQYF
TRBJ2-2 | TRBV7-3 | CASSLTLRELNGELFF
TRBJ1-2 | TRBV7-8 | CASSSGQGIRYGYTF
TRBJ1-5 | TRBV4-1 | CASSQVGVTQPQHF
TRBJ2-3 | TRBV2 | CASSGLAGGPGGTDTQYF
TRBJ2-7 | TRBV7-3 | CASSAASGRLSYEQYF
TRBJ2-5 | TRBV11-2 | CASSYYRDQETQYF
TRBJ2-7 | TRBV6-1 | CASSTGQGALEQYF
TRBJ2-3 | TRBV9 | CASSEQGVTDTQYF
TRBJ2-5 | TRBV5-4 | CASSFRGQGQETQYF
TRBJ1-2 | TRBV6-5 | CASRRGSGYTF
TRBJ2-7 | TRBV27 | CASSFGQGYEQYF
TRBJ2-7 | TRBV7-2 | CASSPWTGAYEQYF
TRBJ2-3 | TRBV19 | CASSMAGFTDTQYF
TRBJ2-7 | TRBV6-5 | CASSYRAGEQYF